This T cell receptor (beta chain) derives from a study of immune heterogeneity within non-small cell lung tumors. For the TCR beta CDR3, multiplex PCR with 32 V and 13 J primers performed the amplification. Each CDR3 protein gets one entry after TCRdb re-called the multiplex PCR reads with MiXCR. Of approximately 4,300 distinct CDR3 sequences in the sample, less than 25% were seen once. The CDR3 loop spans 15 amino acids. The V and J ends lost 4 bases and 6 bases, in that order; junction bases with no gene match: 10. Relative to its sample, this clonotype is medium-sized. Template came from bulk tumor genomic DNA, at roughly 580 ng per sample. Biopsies that were spaced far apart were taken, several per primary tumor, during surgery. The cohort was untreated, with newly diagnosed non-small cell lung cancer undergoing curative surgery.

This sequence was found in a man in his fifties with non-small cell lung cancer. The V call is TRBV12-3 or TRBV12-4, the J call TRBJ2-7, with 9 bases lining up with TRBD2. Sequenced sample: lung tumor tissue. Here the CDR3 DNA reads TGTGCCAGCAGTTCTTTGCCCGGGACTAGCTTCGAGCAGTACTTC. Translating it yields CASSSLPGTSFEQYF.